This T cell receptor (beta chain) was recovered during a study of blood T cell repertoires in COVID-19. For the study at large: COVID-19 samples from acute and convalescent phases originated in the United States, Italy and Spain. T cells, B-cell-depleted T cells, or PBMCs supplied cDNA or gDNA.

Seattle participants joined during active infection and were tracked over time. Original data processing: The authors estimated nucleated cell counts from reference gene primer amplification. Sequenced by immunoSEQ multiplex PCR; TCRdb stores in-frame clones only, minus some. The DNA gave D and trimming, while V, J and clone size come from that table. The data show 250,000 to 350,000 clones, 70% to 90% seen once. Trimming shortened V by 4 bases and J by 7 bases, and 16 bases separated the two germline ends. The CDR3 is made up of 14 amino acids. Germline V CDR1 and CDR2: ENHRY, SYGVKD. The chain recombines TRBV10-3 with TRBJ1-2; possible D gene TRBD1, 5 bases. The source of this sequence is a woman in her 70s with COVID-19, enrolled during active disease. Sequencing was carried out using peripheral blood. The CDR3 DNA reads TGTGCCATCAGTGGAACAGGTCCGTCGGCTGGCTACACCTTC. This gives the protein CAISGTGPSAGYTF.